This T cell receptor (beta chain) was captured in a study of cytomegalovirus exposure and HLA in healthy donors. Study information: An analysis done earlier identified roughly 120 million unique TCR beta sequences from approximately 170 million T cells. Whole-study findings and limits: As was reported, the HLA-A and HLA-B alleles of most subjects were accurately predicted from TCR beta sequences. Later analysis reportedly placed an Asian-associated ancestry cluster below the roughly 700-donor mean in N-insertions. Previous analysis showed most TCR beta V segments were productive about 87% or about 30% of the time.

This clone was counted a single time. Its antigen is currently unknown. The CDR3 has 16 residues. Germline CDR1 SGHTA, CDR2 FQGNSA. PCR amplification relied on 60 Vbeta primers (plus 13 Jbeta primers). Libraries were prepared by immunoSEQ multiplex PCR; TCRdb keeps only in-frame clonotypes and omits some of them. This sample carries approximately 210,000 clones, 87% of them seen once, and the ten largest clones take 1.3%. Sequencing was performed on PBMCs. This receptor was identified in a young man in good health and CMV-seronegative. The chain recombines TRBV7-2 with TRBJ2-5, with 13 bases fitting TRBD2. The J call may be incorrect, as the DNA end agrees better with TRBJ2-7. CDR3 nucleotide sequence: TGTGCCAGCAGCGTACTAGCGGGAGGGCCAACCCACGAGCAGTACTTC. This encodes CASSVLAGGPTHEQYF.